This TCR beta chain was identified in a study of T cell clonality in common variable immunodeficiency. This clone was counted many times. The read finishes 3 residues shy of the CDR3 end, and the germline J gene is used to complete it. The CDR3 is 15 amino acids. Trimming removed 0 bases from V and 7 bases from J; junction bases left unmatched: 6. Germline lookup yields CDR1 MRHNA and CDR2 SNTAGT. Clones were read by immunoSEQ multiplex PCR, and TCRdb kept only the in-frame ones, dropping some. This sample comprises about 74,000 clones, none seen once only. This clonotype originated in a person aged 18 to 70 in good health. The chain is built from TRBV6-4 and TRBJ2-1; 7 nucleotides line up with TRBD2. Source material: peripheral blood mononuclear cells. CDR3 sequence reads: CASSDSSGDYNEQFF. The CDR3 DNA, read in part, is TGTGCCAGCAGTGACTCGAGTGGGGACTATAATGAG.